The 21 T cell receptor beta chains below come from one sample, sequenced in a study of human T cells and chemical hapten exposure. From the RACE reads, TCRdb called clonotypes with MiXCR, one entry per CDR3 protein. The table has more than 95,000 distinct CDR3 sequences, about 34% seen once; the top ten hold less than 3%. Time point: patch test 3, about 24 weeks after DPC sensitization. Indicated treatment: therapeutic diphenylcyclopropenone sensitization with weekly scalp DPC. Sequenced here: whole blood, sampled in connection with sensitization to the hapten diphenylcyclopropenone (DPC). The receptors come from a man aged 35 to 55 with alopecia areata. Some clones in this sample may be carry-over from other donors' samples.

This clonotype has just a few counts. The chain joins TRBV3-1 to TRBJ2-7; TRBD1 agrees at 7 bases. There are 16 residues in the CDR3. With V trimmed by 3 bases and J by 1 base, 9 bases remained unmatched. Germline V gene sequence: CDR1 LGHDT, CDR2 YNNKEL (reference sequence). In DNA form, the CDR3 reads TGTGCCAGCAGCCAGCCCTCTGGCAGGGGGTCCTACGAGCAGTACTTC. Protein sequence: CASSQPSGRGSYEQYF.

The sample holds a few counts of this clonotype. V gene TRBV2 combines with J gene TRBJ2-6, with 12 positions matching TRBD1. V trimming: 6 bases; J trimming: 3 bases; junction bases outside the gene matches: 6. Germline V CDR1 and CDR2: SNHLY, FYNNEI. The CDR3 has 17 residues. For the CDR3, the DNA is TGTGCCAGCAGGTTCGGGACAGGGGGCTTTGGGGCCAACGTCCTGACTTTC. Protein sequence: CASRFGTGGFGANVLTF.

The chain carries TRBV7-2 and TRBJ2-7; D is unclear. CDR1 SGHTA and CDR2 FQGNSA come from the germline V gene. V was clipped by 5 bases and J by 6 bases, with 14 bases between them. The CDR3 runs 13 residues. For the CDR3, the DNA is TGTGCCAGCAGCGTGAGGTTAGTGGGCGAGCAGTACTTC. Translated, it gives CASSVRLVGEQYF.

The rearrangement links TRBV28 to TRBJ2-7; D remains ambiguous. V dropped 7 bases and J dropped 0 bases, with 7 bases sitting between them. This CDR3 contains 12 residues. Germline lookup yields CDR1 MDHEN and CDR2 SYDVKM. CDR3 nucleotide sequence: TGTGCCAGCATATCCAGCTCCTACGAGCAGTACTTC. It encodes CASISSSYEQYF.

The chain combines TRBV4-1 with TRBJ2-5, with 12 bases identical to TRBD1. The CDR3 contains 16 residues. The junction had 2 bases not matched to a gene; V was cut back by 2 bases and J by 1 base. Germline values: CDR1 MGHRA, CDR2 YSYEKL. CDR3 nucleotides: TGCGCCAGCAGCCAAACGGGACAGGGGGCCCAAGAGACCCAGTACTTC. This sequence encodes CASSQTGQGAQETQYF.

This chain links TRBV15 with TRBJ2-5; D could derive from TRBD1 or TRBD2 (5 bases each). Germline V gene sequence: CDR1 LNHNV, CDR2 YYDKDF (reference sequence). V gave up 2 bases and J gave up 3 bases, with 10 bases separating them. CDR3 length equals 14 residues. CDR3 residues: CATSRSGPKETQYF. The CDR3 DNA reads TGTGCCACCAGCAGATCGGGGCCGAAAGAGACCCAGTACTTC.

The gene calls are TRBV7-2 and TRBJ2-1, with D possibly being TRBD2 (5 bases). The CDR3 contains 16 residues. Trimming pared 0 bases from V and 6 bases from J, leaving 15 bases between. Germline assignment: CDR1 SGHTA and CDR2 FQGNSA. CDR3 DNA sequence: TGTGCCAGCAGCTTAGCGGCGGGCGCCGGCACCAATGAGCAGTTCTTC. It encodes CASSLAAGAGTNEQFF.

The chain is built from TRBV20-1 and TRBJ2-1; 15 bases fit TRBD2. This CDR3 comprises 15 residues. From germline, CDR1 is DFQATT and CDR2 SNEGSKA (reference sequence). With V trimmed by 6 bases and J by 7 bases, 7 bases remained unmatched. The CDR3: CSATRTSGRGNEQFF. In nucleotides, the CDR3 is TGCAGTGCCACAAGGACTAGCGGGAGGGGAAATGAGCAGTTCTTC.

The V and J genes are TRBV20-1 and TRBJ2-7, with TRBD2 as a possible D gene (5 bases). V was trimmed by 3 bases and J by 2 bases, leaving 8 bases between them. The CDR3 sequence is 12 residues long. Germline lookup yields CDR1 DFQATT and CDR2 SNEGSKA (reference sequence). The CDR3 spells CSARTGTYEQYF. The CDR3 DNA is TGCAGTGCTAGGACCGGGACCTACGAGCAGTACTTC.

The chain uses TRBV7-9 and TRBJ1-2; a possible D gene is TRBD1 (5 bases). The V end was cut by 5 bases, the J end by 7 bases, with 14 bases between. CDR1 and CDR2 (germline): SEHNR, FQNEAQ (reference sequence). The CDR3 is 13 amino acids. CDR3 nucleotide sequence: TGTGCCAGCAGCATAGATAGGGGTCTTGGCTACACCTTC. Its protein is CASSIDRGLGYTF.

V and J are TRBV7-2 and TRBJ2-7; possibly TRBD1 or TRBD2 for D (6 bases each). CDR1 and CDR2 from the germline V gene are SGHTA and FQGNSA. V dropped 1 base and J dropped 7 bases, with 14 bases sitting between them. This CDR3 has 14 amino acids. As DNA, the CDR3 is TGTGCCAGCAGCTTAGAGGGGGGCCTGGGGGAGCAGTACGTC. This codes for CASSLEGGLGEQYV.

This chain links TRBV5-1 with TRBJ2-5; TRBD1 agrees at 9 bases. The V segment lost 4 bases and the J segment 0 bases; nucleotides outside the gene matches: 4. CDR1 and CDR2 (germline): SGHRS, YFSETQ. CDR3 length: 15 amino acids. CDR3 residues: CASSRTGAYQETQYF. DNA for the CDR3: TGCGCCAGCAGCCGGACAGGGGCCTACCAAGAGACCCAGTACTTC. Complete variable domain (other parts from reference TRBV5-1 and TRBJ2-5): KAGVTQTPRYLIKTRGQQVTLSCSPISGHRSVSWYQQTPGQGLQFLFEYFSETQRNKGNFPGRFSGRQFSNSRSEMNVSTLELGDSALYLCASSRTGAYQETQYFGPGTRLLVL.

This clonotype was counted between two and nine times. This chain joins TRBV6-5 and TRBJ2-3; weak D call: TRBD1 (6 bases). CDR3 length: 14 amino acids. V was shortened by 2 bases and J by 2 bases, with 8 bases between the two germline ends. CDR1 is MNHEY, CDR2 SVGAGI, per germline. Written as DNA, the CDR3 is TGTGCCAGCAGTTACGTGGGACACACAGATACGCAGTATTTT. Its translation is CASSYVGHTDTQYF.

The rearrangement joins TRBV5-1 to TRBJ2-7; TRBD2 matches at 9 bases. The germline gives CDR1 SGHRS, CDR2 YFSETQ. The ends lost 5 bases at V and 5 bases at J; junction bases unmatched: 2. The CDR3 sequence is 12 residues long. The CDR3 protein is CASRGGRDEQYF. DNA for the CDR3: TGCGCCAGCAGGGGCGGGAGGGACGAGCAGTACTTC.

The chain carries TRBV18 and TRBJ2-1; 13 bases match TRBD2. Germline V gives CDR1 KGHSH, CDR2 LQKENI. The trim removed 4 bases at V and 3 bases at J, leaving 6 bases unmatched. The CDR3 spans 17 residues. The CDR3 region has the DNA TGTGCCAGCTCACTCCTACTAGCGGGAGGGGACTACAATGAGCAGTTCTTC. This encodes CASSLLLAGGDYNEQFF.

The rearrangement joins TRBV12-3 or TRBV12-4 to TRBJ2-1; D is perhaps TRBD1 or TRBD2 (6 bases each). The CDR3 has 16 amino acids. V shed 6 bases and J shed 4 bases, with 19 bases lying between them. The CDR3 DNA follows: TGTGCCAGCAGACCAAACCTCCGCGGGACATACAATGAGCAGTTCTTC. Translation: CASRPNLRGTYNEQFF.

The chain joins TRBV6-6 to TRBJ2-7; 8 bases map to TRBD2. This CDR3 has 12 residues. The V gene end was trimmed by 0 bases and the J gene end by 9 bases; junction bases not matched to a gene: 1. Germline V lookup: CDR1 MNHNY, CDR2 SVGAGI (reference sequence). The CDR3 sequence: CASSYSSGGQYV. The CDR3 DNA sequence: TGTGCCAGCAGTTACTCAAGCGGGGGGCAGTACGTC.

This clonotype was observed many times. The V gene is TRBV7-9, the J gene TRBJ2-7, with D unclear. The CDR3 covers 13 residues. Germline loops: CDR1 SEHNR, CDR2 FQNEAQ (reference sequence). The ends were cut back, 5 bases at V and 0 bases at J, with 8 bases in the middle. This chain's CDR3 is CASSGPPSYEQYV. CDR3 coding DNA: TGTGCCAGCAGCGGTCCCCCCTCCTACGAGCAGTACGTC.

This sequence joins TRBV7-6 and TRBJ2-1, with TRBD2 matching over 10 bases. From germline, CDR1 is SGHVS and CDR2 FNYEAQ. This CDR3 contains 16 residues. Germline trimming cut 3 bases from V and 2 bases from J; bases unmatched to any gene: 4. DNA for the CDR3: TGTGCCAGCAGCTTTGGGACTAGCGATACCTACAATGAGCAGTTCTTC. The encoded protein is CASSFGTSDTYNEQFF.

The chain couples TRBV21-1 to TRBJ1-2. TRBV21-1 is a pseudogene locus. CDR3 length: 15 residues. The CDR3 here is CASSTHPGPNYGYTF. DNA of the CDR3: TGTGCCAGCAGCACCCACCCAGGTCCTAACTATGGCTACACCTTC.

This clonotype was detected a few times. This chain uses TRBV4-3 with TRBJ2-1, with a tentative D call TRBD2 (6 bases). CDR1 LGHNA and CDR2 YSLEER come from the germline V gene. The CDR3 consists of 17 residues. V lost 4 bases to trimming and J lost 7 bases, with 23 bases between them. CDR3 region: CASSRRVAITGQNEQFF. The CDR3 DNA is TGCGCCAGCAGCCGGAGGGTCGCTATTACAGGCCAGAATGAGCAGTTCTTC.